The clone carrying this TCR beta chain was picked up a small number of times. The target antigen is unknown. Germline V gives CDR1 LGHNA, CDR2 YSLEER. V shed 3 bases and J shed 3 bases, with 11 bases lying between them. CDR3 length: 14 residues. The data originate from a study of blood T cells in healthy people across ages. Notes on the study in general: As naive T cell percentage varied, TCR beta diversity correlated strongly with it.

Every donor gave about 9 milliliters of peripheral blood. Total RNA extracted from each sample amounted to at least 6 micrograms. Combining a sample-barcoded 5' primer with a J-beta primer mix, a second PCR ran for about 7 to 12 cycles. Every individual sample yielded 2.5 million or more paired-end reads (each containing CDR3). TCRdb recomputed calls from the 5' RACE reads with MiXCR, one row per CDR3 protein. The data hold 1.5 million to 2 million distinct CDR3 sequences, with 25% to 30% observed a single time. J is TRBJ1-1 and V is TRBV4-3; D is ambiguous. This receptor was taken from a woman in her twenties or thirties in good health. The specimen was blood. The CDR3 sequence is CASSHLTSDTEAFF. In DNA, the CDR3 is TGCGCCAGCAGCCACCTTACGTCGGACACTGAAGCTTTCTTT.